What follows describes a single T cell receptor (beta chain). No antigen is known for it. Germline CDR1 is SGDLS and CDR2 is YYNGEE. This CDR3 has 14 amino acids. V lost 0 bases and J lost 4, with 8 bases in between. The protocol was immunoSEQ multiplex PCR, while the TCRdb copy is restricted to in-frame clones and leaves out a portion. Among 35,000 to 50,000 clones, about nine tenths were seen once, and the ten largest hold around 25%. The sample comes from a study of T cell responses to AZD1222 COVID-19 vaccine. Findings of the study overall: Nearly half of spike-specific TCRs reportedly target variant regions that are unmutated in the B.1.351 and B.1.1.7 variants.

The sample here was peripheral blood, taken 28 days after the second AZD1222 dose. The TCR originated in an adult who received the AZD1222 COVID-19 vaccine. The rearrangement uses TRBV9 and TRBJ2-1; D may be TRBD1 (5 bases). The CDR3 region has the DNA TGTGCCAGCAGCGTAGCGGACACGTACAATGAGCAGTTCTTC. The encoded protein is CASSVADTYNEQFF.